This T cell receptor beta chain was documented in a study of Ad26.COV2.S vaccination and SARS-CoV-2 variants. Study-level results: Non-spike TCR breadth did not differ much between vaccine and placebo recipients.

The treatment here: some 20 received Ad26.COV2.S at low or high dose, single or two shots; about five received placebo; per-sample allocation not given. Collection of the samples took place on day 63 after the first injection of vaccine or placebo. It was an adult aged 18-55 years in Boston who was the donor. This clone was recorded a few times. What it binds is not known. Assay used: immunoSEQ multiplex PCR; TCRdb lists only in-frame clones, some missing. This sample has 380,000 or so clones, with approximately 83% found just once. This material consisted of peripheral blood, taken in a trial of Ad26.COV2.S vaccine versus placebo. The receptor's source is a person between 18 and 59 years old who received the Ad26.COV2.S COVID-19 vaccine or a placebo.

The chain's CDR3 is CASSLRGLLNYGYTF. The DNA for the CDR3 is TGTGCCAGCAGTTTAAGAGGACTATTAAACTATGGCTACACCTTC. The rearrangement joins TRBV27 to TRBJ1-2; D gene unclear. Germline V gene lookup returns CDR1 MNHEY and CDR2 SMNVEV (reference sequence). V was trimmed by 2 bases and J by 2 bases, leaving 12 bases between them. CDR3 length: 15 residues.